The following is a TCR beta chain sequence with its context. Its antigen is as yet unknown. Sequenced by immunoSEQ multiplex PCR; TCRdb stores in-frame clones only, minus some. Among approximately 180,000 clones listed, around 89% were seen once. Germline CDR1 reads SNHLY; CDR2 reads FYNNEI. The CDR3 is 15 amino acids. With 5 bases removed from V and 1 base from J, the gap between germline ends came to 13 bases. This sample was taken from a study of T cell responses to AZD1222 COVID-19 vaccine. Study-level results: Possibly, clonal diversity was underestimated; donors were largely white British and included more females. The reported proportion of spike-specific TCRs targeting unmutated variant regions was nearly half.

This receptor was identified in an adult who received the MenACWY meningococcal vaccine as a control. Specimen: peripheral blood, collected 28 days after the second dose of the MenACWY control vaccine. The chain couples TRBV2 to TRBJ2-3; D is perhaps TRBD1 (5 bases). CDR3 nucleotide sequence: TGTGCCAGCAGTCTAAGGGGAAGGGGCACAGATACGCAGTATTTT. This codes for CASSLRGRGTDTQYF.